This entry is about one TCR beta chain. Its specificity is not known. Both 60 Vbeta primers and 13 Jbeta primers went into the PCR. The table came from immunoSEQ multiplex PCR; TCRdb's copy has only in-frame clones and leaves some out. The sample lists over 130,000 clones; almost 85% were seen once. Trimming left V 11 bases short and J 5 bases short, with 11 bases between. The CDR3 is 11 residues long. From germline, CDR1 is MNHEY and CDR2 SMNVEV (reference sequence). The sample is drawn from a study of cytomegalovirus exposure and HLA in healthy donors. General study findings and limits: The number of N-insertions in an Asian-associated ancestry cluster was reportedly below the roughly 700-donor mean in a later analysis. The study flagged some 180 TCR beta chains as cytomegalovirus-associated. Association of a missense DCLRE1C variant with TCR beta V- and J-gene trimming was reported in a later analysis.

The sequence was obtained from a man younger than 40 in good health and CMV-seropositive. The rearrangement joins TRBV27 to TRBJ2-3; D might be TRBD2 (6 bases). The sequenced sample was PBMCs. The CDR3 loop reads CASMRGDTQYF. CDR3 DNA sequence: TGTGCCTCCATGCGGGGAGATACGCAGTATTTT.